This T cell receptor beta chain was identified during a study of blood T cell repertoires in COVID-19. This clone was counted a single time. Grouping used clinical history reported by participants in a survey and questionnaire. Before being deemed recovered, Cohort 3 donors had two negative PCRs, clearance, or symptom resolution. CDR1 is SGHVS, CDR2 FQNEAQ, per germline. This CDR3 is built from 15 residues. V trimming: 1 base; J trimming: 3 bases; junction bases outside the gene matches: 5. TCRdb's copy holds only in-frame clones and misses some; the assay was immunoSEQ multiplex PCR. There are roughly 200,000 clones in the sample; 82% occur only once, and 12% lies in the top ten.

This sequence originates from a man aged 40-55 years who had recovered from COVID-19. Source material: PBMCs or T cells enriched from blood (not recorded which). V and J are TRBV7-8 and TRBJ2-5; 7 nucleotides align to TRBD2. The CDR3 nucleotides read TGTGCCAGCAGCTTAGTGAGTGCGGGAGAAGAGACCCAGTACTTC. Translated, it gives CASSLVSAGEETQYF.